This TCR beta chain emerged from a study of T cell responses to AZD1222 COVID-19 vaccine. CDR3 length equals 18 residues. CDR1 is MDHEN, CDR2 SYDVKM, per germline. With 4 bases removed from V and 4 bases from J, the gap between germline ends came to 26 bases. A word on this clone: No antigen is known for it.

Whole-study findings and limits: In a largely white British group with more females than males, clonal diversity was possibly underestimated. After two AZD1222 doses, spike-specific TCR breadth and depth rose versus day 0. Recipients of AZD1222 seropositive at baseline numbered only six or seven.

Using immunoSEQ multiplex PCR, the repertoire was profiled, and TCRdb retains in-frame clones only, with some absent. This sample yields more than 85,000 clones, of which 80% to 90% are seen a single time; about 15% belongs to the top ten. This clonotype originated in an adult who received the AZD1222 COVID-19 vaccine. The source was peripheral blood, collected 28 days after the second AZD1222 dose. V is TRBV28 and J is TRBJ2-7; TRBD1 is a possible D gene (5 bases). The CDR3 sequence: CASSSGRGRLTKIYEQYF. The CDR3 bases are TGTGCCAGCAGTTCAGGGCGTGGGCGCCTGACCAAGATTTACGAGCAGTACTTC.